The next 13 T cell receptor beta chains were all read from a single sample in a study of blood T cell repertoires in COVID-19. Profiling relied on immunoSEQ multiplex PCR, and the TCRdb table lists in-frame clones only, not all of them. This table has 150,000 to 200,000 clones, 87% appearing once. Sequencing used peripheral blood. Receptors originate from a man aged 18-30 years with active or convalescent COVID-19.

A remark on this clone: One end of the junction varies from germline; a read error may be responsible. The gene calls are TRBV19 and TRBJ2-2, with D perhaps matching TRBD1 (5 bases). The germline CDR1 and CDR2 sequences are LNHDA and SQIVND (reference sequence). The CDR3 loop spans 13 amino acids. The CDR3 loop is CASSIGTPSWVVF. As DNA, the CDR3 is TGTGCCAGTAGTATAGGGACACCGTCCTGGGTTGTTTTT. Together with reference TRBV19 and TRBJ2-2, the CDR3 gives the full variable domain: DGGITQSPKYLFRKEGQNVTLSCEQNLNHDAMYWYRQDPGQGLRLIYYSQIVNDFQKGDIAEGYSVSREKKESFPLTVTSAQKNPTAFYLCASSIGTPSWVVFGEGSRLTVL.

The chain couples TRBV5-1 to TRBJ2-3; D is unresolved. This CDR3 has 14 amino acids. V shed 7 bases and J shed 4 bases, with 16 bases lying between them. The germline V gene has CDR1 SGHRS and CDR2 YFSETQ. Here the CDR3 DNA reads TGCGCCAGCTCCTCGGAAAGCGCGGCAGATACGCAGTATTTT. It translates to CASSSESAADTQYF. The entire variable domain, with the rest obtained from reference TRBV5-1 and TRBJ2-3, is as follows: KAGVTQTPRYLIKTRGQQVTLSCSPISGHRSVSWYQQTPGQGLQFLFEYFSETQRNKGNFPGRFSGRQFSNSRSEMNVSTLELGDSALYLCASSSESAADTQYFGPGTRLTVL.

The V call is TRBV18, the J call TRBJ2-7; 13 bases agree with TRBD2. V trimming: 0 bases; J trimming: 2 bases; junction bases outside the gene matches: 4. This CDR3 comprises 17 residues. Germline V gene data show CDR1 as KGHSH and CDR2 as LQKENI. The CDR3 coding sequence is TGTGCCAGCTCACCACCTTTGGGGACTAGCGGGGCCTACGAGCAGTACTTC. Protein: CASSPPLGTSGAYEQYF.

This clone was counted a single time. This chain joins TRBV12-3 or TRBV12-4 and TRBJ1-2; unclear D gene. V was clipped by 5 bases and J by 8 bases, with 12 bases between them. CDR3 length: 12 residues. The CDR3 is CASSLRPEGYTF. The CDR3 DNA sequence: TGTGCCAGCAGTCTCCGACCGGAGGGCTACACCTTC.

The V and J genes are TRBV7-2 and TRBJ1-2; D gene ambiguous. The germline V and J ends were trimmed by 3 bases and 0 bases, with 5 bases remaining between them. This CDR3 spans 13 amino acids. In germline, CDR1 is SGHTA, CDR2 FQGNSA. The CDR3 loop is CASSFPSNYGYTF. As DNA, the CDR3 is TGTGCCAGCAGCTTCCCCTCTAACTATGGCTACACCTTC.

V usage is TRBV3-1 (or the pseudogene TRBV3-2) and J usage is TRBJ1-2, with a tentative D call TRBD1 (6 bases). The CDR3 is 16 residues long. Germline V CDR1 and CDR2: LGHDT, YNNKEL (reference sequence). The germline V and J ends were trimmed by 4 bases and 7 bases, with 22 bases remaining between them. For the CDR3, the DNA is TGTGCCAGCAGCCTGGAAGGGGGGGCGAGGTCTGGTGGCTACACCTTC. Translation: CASSLEGGARSGGYTF.

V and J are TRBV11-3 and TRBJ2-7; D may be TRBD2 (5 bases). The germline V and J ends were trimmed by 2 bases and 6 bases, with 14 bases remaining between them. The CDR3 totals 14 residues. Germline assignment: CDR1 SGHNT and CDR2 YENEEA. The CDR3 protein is CASSLRSEDREQYF. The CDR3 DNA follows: TGTGCCAGCAGCTTAAGGTCGGAGGACCGCGAGCAGTACTTC. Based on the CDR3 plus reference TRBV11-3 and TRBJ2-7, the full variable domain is EAGVVQSPRYKIIEKKQPVAFWCNPISGHNTLYWYLQNLGQGPELLIRYENEEAVDDSQLPKDRFSAERLKGVDSTLKIQPAELGDSAVYLCASSLRSEDREQYFGPGTRLTVT.

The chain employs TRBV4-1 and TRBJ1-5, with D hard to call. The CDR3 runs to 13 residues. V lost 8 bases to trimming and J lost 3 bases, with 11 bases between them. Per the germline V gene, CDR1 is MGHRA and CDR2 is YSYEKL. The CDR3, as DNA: TGCGCCAGCTCGGACGGACTCAATCAGCCCCAGCATTTT. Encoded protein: CASSDGLNQPQHF.

In nucleotides, the CDR3 is TGTGCCAGTAGCGGGCGAGAGGGCTACGAGCAGTACTTC. It encodes CASSGREGYEQYF. The chain employs TRBV19 and TRBJ2-7, with D maybe TRBD2 (5 bases). V was shortened by 6 bases and J by 3 bases, with 12 bases between the two germline ends. The germline CDR1 and CDR2 sequences are LNHDA and SQIVND (reference sequence). This CDR3 region has 13 residues.

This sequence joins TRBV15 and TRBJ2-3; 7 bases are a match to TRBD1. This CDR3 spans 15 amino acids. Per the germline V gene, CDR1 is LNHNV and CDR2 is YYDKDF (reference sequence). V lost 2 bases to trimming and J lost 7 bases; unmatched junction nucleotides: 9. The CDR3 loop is CATSRSGQTFNTQYF. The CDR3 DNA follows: TGTGCCACCAGCAGATCGGGACAGACCTTCAATACGCAGTATTTT.

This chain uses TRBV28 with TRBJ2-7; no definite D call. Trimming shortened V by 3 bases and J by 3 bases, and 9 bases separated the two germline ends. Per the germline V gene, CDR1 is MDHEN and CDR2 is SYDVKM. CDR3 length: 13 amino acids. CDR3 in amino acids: CASSFGVHYEQYV. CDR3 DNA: TGTGCCAGCAGTTTTGGAGTACACTACGAGCAGTACGTC.

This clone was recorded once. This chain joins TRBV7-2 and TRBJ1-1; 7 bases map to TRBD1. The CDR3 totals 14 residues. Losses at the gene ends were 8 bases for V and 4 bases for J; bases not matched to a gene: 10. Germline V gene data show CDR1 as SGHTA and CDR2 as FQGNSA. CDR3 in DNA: TGTGCCAGCGGCTCCTCCGCAGGGGGCACTGAAGCTTTCTTT. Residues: CASGSSAGGTEAFF.

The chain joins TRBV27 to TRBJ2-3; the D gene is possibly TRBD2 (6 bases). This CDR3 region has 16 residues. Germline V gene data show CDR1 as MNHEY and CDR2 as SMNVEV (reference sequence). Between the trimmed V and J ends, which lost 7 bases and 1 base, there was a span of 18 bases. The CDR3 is CASTPLRPSGTDTQYF. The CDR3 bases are TGTGCCAGCACCCCTCTCCGGCCTAGCGGCACAGATACGCAGTATTTT.